These T cell receptor beta chains were read from a single sample in a study of T cells after yellow fever vaccination. TCRdb re-derived calls from the 5' RACE reads in MiXCR, one entry per CDR3 protein. The data hold about 550,000 distinct CDR3 sequences, with over 15% observed a single time. The sample was PBMCs, taken 15 days after the yellow fever booster vaccination. These receptor sequences come from a man under 40 who received the YFV17D yellow fever vaccine. Each CDR3 is given with its conserved first and last residue. A D gene is named only where the DNA matches it firmly. Clone size is stated in some rows and not others, as once, few, many or a class when expanded.

cdr3_aa	cdr3_nt	v_call	j_call	clone_size	d_call
CASSTAGTGANEQFF	TGTGCCAGCTCAACGGCCGGGACAGGGGCGAATGAGCAGTTCTTC	TRBV18	TRBJ2-1	few	TRBD1
CATSDSPGTGAYNEQFF	TGTGCCACCAGTGATTCCCCCGGGACAGGGGCCTACAATGAGCAGTTCTTC	TRBV24-1	TRBJ2-1	few	TRBD1
CASSFGQGSYTGELFF	TGTGCCAGCAGCTTTGGTCAGGGGTCTTACACCGGGGAGCTGTTTTTT	TRBV7-2	TRBJ2-2	few	NA
CAITTASGNTIYF	TGTGCCATCACAACAGCCTCTGGAAACACCATATATTTT	TRBV2	TRBJ1-3	once	NA
CATSRVRTGWVVEQYF	TGTGCCACCAGCAGAGTTAGGACAGGGTGGGTGGTCGAGCAGTACTTC	TRBV15	TRBJ2-7	NA	TRBD1
CSALNLGRNTEAFF	TGCAGCGCCCTAAATCTAGGGAGGAACACTGAAGCTTTCTTT	TRBV29-1	TRBJ1-1	NA	NA
CASSTRGAASYEQYF	TGTGCCAGCAGTACCCGGGGAGCGGCTTCCTACGAGCAGTACTTC	TRBV6-2/TRBV6-3	TRBJ2-7	NA	NA
CASSTTNRDTDTQYF	TGTGCCAGCAGCACCACTAACAGGGACACAGATACGCAGTATTTT	TRBV28	TRBJ2-3	NA	NA
CASSYPWDSRHEQYF	TGTGCCAGCAGTTACCCTTGGGACAGCCGTCACGAGCAGTACTTC	TRBV6-2/TRBV6-3	TRBJ2-7	NA	TRBD1
CASSQDGSRQETQYF	TGTGCCAGCAGCCAAGACGGTAGTCGGCAAGAGACCCAGTACTTC	TRBV4-2	TRBJ2-5	NA	NA
CASSPRTLQGYEQYF	TGCGCCAGCAGTCCCCGAACCTTACAAGGCTACGAGCAGTACTTC	TRBV23-1	TRBJ2-7	few	NA
CASSLMTSGSLETQYF	TGTGCCAGCAGCTTAATGACTAGCGGGAGTCTGGAGACCCAGTACTTC	TRBV7-2	TRBJ2-5	NA	TRBD2
CASSLQGEYNEQFF	TGCGCCAGCAGCTTACAGGGAGAGTACAATGAGCAGTTCTTC	TRBV5-1	TRBJ2-1	few	NA
CATLLRASEAFF	TGTGCCACCCTCCTGAGGGCCTCTGAAGCTTTCTTT	TRBV28	TRBJ1-1	NA	NA
CSARNRRDRSNEKLFF	TGCAGTGCTAGAAATAGAAGGGACAGATCTAATGAAAAACTGTTTTTT	TRBV20-1	TRBJ1-4	few	TRBD1
CASRKGVYEQYF	TGTGCCAGCAGGAAGGGGGTATACGAGCAGTACTTC	TRBV28	TRBJ2-7	NA	NA
CASSLAVVPEASFNEQFF	TGTGCCAGCAGCTTAGCGGTTGTCCCTGAGGCTAGCTTTAATGAGCAGTTCTTC	TRBV7-2	TRBJ2-1	few	NA
CSAATSANYNEQFF	TGCAGTGCGGCTACTAGCGCGAATTACAATGAGCAGTTCTTC	TRBV20-1	TRBJ2-1	NA	TRBD2
CASSGTSGTSGQYF	TGTGCCAGCAGTGGGACTAGCGGGACCTCTGGGCAGTACTTC	TRBV12-3/TRBV12-4	TRBJ2-7	NA	TRBD2
CSAEDAVFSGNTIYF	TGCAGTGCAGAGGACGCAGTATTCTCTGGAAACACCATATATTTT	TRBV20-1	TRBJ1-3	few	NA
CASSVEPGHSSYEQYF	TGTGCCAGCAGTGTGGAACCGGGACATAGCTCCTACGAGCAGTACTTC	TRBV2	TRBJ2-7	few	NA
CASSGTSGPTDTQYF	TGCGCCAGCAGCGGGACTAGCGGGCCCACAGATACGCAGTATTTT	TRBV5-1	TRBJ2-3	few	TRBD2
CASGQGLGRQETQYF	TGTGCCAGCGGACAGGGGCTGGGAAGGCAAGAGACCCAGTACTTC	TRBV18	TRBJ2-5	NA	TRBD1
CATSNHRESDTQYF	TGTGCCACCAGCAACCACAGGGAGTCCGATACGCAGTATTTT	TRBV15	TRBJ2-3	few	NA
CASSPHTSGRGNEQFF	TGTGCCAGCAGCCCACACACTAGCGGGAGGGGGAATGAGCAGTTCTTC	TRBV6-1	TRBJ2-1	few	TRBD2
CASRPGDSGANVLTF	TGCGCCAGCCGACCAGGTGACTCTGGGGCCAACGTCCTGACTTTC	TRBV5-1	TRBJ2-6	NA	NA
CSAASTGTSPNEQFF	TGCAGTGCTGCCTCTACCGGGACTAGCCCCAATGAGCAGTTCTTC	TRBV20-1	TRBJ2-1	few	TRBD2
CATSSRQFNSPLHF	TGTGCCACCAGCAGCAGACAGTTTAATTCACCCCTCCACTTT	TRBV15	TRBJ1-6	NA	NA
CASSSTGGDTIYF	TGTGCCAGCAGTTCCACAGGAGGAGACACCATATATTTT	TRBV7-9	TRBJ1-3	NA	NA
CASSLGSGGINQPQHF	TGTGCCAGCAGTTTAGGTTCTGGGGGTATCAATCAGCCCCAGCATTTT	TRBV12-3/TRBV12-4	TRBJ1-5	NA	NA
CASVDSSSRYNEQFF	TGTGCCAGCGTAGACTCTAGCTCGCGATACAATGAGCAGTTCTTC	TRBV28	TRBJ2-1	NA	NA
CASSFWTSGSSYEQYF	TGTGCCAGCAGCTTTTGGACTAGCGGGAGTTCCTACGAGCAGTACTTC	TRBV7-2	TRBJ2-7	NA	TRBD2
CSARDSLGYNEQFF	TGCAGTGCTAGGGATTCGCTCGGCTACAATGAGCAGTTCTTC	TRBV20-1	TRBJ2-1	NA	NA
CASAPLGLAGRYNEQFF	TGTGCCAGCGCTCCCCTTGGCCTAGCGGGACGTTACAATGAGCAGTTCTTC	TRBV7-8	TRBJ2-1	few	TRBD2
CASSYTGLETQYF	TGTGCCAGCAGTTACACAGGGCTCGAGACCCAGTACTTC	TRBV6-6	TRBJ2-5	NA	NA
CASSESRAAGDEQFF	TGCGCCAGCAGTGAGTCAAGGGCGGCAGGGGATGAGCAGTTCTTC	TRBV10-1	TRBJ2-1	few	NA
CASSHPGGREAYNEQFF	TGTGCCAGCAGCCACCCAGGGGGGCGGGAGGCTTACAATGAGCAGTTCTTC	TRBV28	TRBJ2-1	NA	NA
CSAPSPTGMYHEQFF	TGCAGTGCCCCCTCCCCAACAGGCATGTATCATGAGCAGTTCTTC	TRBV20-1	TRBJ2-1	many	NA
CASSQEGGTPNGYTF	TGCGCCAGCAGCCAAGAGGGGGGGACACCGAATGGCTACACCTTC	TRBV4-3	TRBJ1-2	few	NA
CSAARDRVSNQPQHF	TGCAGTGCTGCCCGGGACAGGGTTAGCAATCAGCCCCAGCATTTT	TRBV20-1	TRBJ1-5	NA	TRBD1
CASSATGLNYEQYF	TGCGCCAGCAGTGCGACTGGACTCAACTACGAGCAGTACTTC	TRBV5-1	TRBJ2-7	few	NA
CASSLTGDSREQYF	TGTGCCAGCAGCTTGACTGGGGACAGTCGCGAGCAGTACTTC	TRBV12-3/TRBV12-4	TRBJ2-7	few	TRBD1
CASSLGTTQYF	TGTGCCAGCAGTCTCGGGACTACCCAGTACTTC	TRBV2	TRBJ2-4	NA	TRBD2
CASSLVAPSPVSSYEQYF	TGTGCCAGCAGCTTAGTGGCCCCTAGCCCCGTAAGCTCCTACGAGCAGTACTTC	TRBV7-6	TRBJ2-7	NA	NA
CASSLVVRGALDGYTF	TGTGCCAGCAGCTTGGTTGTCAGGGGCGCTCTAGATGGCTACACCTTC	TRBV5-6	TRBJ1-2	few	NA
CASGRGAGGTDTQYF	TGTGCCAGCGGCCGCGGCGCGGGGGGCACAGATACGCAGTATTTT	TRBV7-3	TRBJ2-3	NA	TRBD2
CASSLMSTGRVSYEQYF	TGCGCCAGCAGCTTGATGAGCACGGGCCGTGTCTCCTACGAGCAGTACTTC	TRBV5-1	TRBJ2-7	NA	NA
CASSQSATEPETQYF	TGCGCCAGCAGTCAATCGGCGACAGAGCCAGAGACCCAGTACTTC	TRBV23-1	TRBJ2-5	NA	NA
CASSLSPRYQETQYF	TGTGCCAGCAGCTTATCCCCACGATACCAAGAGACCCAGTACTTC	TRBV11-2	TRBJ2-5	many	NA
CASSLGSGRARTGELFF	TGTGCCAGCAGCTTAGGTTCCGGGAGGGCTAGGACCGGGGAGCTGTTTTTT	TRBV7-8	TRBJ2-2	few	TRBD2
CASSLALRGTGYYGYTF	TGTGCCAGCAGCTTAGCGCTAAGAGGGACAGGGTACTATGGCTACACCTTC	TRBV7-9	TRBJ1-2	NA	TRBD1
CSARVGEFSSPLHF	TGCAGTGCTAGAGTGGGGGAATTTTCGTCACCCCTCCACTTT	TRBV20-1	TRBJ1-6	few	NA
CASSPRGFGRINTGELFF	TGTGCCAGCAGCCCCCGAGGGTTCGGGAGGATAAACACCGGGGAGCTGTTTTTT	TRBV7-3	TRBJ2-2	NA	TRBD2
CSVAGIRYNEQFF	TGCAGCGTTGCAGGGATCCGATACAATGAGCAGTTCTTC	TRBV29-1	TRBJ2-1	NA	NA
CASSPGETSYEQYF	TGTGCCAGCTCACCAGGAGAAACCTCCTACGAGCAGTACTTC	TRBV18	TRBJ2-7	NA	NA
CASSYEFPAGETQYF	TGTGCCAGCAGCTACGAATTCCCAGCGGGAGAGACCCAGTACTTC	TRBV4-2	TRBJ2-5	NA	NA
CSARDLSRDGAGSSYYGYTF	TGCAGTGCTAGAGATCTTTCCCGGGACGGAGCGGGGAGTTCTTACTATGGCTACACCTTC	TRBV20-1	TRBJ1-2	few	NA
CASSQDAARTDTQYF	TGTGCCAGCAGCCAAGATGCGGCGCGCACAGATACGCAGTATTTT	TRBV4-2	TRBJ2-3	many	NA
CASSLQVTNEKLFF	TGTGCCAGCAGTCTCCAGGTTACGAATGAAAAACTGTTTTTT	TRBV28	TRBJ1-4	few	NA
CAWNFGQVTGELFF	TGTGCCTGGAATTTCGGACAGGTCACCGGGGAGCTGTTTTTT	TRBV30	TRBJ2-2	NA	TRBD1